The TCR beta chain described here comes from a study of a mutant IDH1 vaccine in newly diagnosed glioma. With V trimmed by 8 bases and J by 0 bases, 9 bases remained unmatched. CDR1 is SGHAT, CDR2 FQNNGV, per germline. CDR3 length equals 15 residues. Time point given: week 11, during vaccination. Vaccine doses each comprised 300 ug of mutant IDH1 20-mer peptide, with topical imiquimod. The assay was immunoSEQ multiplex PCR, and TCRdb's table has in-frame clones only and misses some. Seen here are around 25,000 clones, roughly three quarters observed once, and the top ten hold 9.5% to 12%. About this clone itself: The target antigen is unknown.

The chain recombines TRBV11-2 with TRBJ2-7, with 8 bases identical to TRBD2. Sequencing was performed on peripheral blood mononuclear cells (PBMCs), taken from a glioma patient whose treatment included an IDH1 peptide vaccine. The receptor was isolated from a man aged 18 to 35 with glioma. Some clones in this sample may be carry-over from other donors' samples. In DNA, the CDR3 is TGTGCCAGCTCCCGGGAGAGCGGGGGCTCCTACGAGCAGTACTTC. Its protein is CASSRESGGSYEQYF.